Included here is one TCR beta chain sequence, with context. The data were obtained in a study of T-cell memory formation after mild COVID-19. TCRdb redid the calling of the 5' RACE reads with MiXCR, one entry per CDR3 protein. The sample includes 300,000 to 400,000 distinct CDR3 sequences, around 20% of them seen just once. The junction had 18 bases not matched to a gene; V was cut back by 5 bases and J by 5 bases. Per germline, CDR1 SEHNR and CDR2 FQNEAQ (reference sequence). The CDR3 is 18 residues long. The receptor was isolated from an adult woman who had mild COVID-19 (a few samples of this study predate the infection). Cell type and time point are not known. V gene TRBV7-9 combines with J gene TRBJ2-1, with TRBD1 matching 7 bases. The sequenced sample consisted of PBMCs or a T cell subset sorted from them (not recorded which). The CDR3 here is CASSLGRYRGVEDNEQFF. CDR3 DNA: TGTGCCAGCAGCCTTGGTCGTTACAGGGGTGTTGAGGACAATGAGCAGTTCTTC.